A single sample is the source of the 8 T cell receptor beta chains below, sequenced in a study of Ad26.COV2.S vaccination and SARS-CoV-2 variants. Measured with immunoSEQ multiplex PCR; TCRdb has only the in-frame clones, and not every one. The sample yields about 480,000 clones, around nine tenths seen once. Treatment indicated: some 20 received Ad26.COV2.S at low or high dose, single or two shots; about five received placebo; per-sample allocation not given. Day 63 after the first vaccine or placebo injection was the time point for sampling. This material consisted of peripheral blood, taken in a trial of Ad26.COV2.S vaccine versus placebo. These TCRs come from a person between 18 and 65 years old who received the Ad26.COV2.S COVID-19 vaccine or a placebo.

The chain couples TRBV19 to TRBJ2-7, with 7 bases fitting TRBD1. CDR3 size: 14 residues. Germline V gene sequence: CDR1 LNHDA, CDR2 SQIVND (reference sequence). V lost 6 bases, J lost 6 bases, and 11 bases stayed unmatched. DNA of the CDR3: TGTGCCAGTAGGTCGGACAGGTGGAAAGGCGAGCAGTACTTC. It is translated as CASRSDRWKGEQYF.

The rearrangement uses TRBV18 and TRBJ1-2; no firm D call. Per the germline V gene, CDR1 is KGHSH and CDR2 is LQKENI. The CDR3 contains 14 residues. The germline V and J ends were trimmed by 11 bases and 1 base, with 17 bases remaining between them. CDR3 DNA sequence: TGTGCCTCGACGAGGGAAGCACTTAACTATGGCTACACCTTC. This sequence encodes CASTREALNYGYTF. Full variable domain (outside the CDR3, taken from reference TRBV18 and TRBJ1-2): NAGVMQNPRHLVRRRGQEARLRCSPMKGHSHVYWYRQLPEEGLKFMVYLQKENIIDESGMPKERFSAEFPKEGPSILRIQQVVRGDSAAYFCASTREALNYGYTFGSGTRLTVV.

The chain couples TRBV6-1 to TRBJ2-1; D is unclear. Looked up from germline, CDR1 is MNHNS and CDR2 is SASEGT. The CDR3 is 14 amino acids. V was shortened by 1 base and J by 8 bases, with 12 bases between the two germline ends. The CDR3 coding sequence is TGTGCCAGCAGTGAAGTGGTAGGGATCGATGAGCAGTTCTTC. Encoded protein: CASSEVVGIDEQFF.

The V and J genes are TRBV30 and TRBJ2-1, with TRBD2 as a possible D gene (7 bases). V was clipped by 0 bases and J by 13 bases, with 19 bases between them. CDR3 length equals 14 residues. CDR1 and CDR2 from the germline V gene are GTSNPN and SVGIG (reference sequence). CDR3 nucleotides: TGTGCCTGGAGTGTACTTAAGGGGGGGACTCCCCAGTTCTTC. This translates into CAWSVLKGGTPQFF. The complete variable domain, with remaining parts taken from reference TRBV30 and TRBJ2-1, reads SQTIHQWPATLVQPVGSPLSLECTVEGTSNPNLYWYRQAAGRGLQLLFYSVGIGQISSEVPQNLSASRPQDRQFILSSKKLLLSDSGFYLCAWSVLKGGTPQFFGPGTRLTVL.

CDR3 in amino acids: CASSPGTPRMAEAFF. In DNA, the CDR3 is TGTGCCAGCAGCCCCGGGACACCTCGAATGGCTGAAGCTTTCTTT. This chain uses TRBV7-2 with TRBJ1-1; D is possibly TRBD1 (6 bases). This CDR3 region has 15 residues. Trimming shortened V by 5 bases and J by 6 bases, and 19 bases separated the two germline ends. Germline V gene lookup returns CDR1 SGHTA and CDR2 FQGNSA.

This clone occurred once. The CDR3 DNA follows: TGTGCCAGCAACTCACCTCAGGGTTCATGGTATGGCTACACCTTC. Translating gives CASNSPQGSWYGYTF. The V call is TRBV6-5, the J call TRBJ1-2; TRBD1 might be the D (5 bases). Trimming removed 7 bases from V and 5 bases from J, with 20 bases in between. The germline V gene has CDR1 MNHEY and CDR2 SVGAGI. This CDR3 comprises 15 residues.

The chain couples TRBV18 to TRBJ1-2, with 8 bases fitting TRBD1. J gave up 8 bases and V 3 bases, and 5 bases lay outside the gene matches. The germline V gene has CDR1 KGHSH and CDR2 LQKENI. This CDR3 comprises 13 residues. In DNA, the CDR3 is TGTGCCAGCTCACCGACTAACAGGGGGGGCTACACCTTC. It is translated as CASSPTNRGGYTF.

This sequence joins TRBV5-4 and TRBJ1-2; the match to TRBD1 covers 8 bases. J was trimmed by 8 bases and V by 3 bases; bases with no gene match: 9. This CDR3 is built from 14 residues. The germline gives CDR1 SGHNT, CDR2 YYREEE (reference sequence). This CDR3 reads CASSWGGQAEGYTF. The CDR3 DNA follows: TGTGCCAGCAGCTGGGGGGGACAGGCAGAGGGCTACACCTTC.